The next 3 T cell receptor beta chains were all read from a single sample in a study of CD8 T cells in Susac syndrome. Roughly 0.45 to 1 ug RNA was reverse transcribed with random hexamers. Each CDR3 protein gets one entry after TCRdb re-called the immunoSEQ multiplex PCR reads with MiXCR. The sample has roughly 130,000 distinct CDR3 sequences; 90% to 95% are singletons. Input material: CD4+ T cells from PBMCs. These receptors were collected from a human donor in good health.

The chain joins TRBV7-2 to TRBJ2-2; 7 bases match TRBD2. CDR3 length equals 17 residues. After removal of 1 base from V and 2 bases from J, the junction contained 7 bases not matched to a gene. Germline CDR1 SGHTA, CDR2 FQGNSA. Here the CDR3 DNA reads TGTGCCAGCAGCTTAGGCTTCGGGAGGAGCAACACCGGGGAGCTGTTTTTT. As protein: CASSLGFGRSNTGELFF.

V usage is TRBV19 and J usage is TRBJ1-1; D is unclear. Germline V gene lookup returns CDR1 LNHDA and CDR2 SQIVND (reference sequence). The V end lost 7 bases, the J end lost 8 bases, and 20 bases lay between the germline ends. The CDR3 totals 14 residues. The CDR3 sequence is CASNPTGTPTEAFF. The CDR3 bases are TGTGCCAGTAACCCGACGGGCACGCCAACCGAAGCTTTCTTT.

The J gene is TRBJ2-1, the V gene TRBV29-1; 8 bases are shared with TRBD2. The V and J ends lost 5 bases and 6 bases, in that order; junction bases with no gene match: 18. The germline V gene has CDR1 SQVTM and CDR2 ANQGSEA. The CDR3 covers 17 residues. CDR3 DNA sequence: TGCAGCGTTCCGAGTCGAGCGGGAGTTTTGAGGGGCAATGAGCAGTTCTTC. Amino acid sequence: CSVPSRAGVLRGNEQFF.